This T cell receptor beta chain was sequenced for a study of human T cells and chemical hapten exposure (dated by TCRdb to 2020 to 2022). Turning to the overall study: For sensitization, 2% DPC in acetone was applied to a roughly 2 cm by roughly 2 cm area of upper inner arm skin. Patients additionally received weekly therapeutic DPC doses to the scalp throughout the approximately 25-week study period. Patch tests used Finn chambers with 0.01% DPC on the upper back, scored after 6 days by International Contact Dermatitis Research Group standards. Most of the patients in the cohort were female, and the cohort covered alopecia areata with under or over 50% scalp involvement, alopecia totalis and alopecia universalis. Libraries were combined into a pool for sequencing, and differences in TCR yield between samples came mainly from small differences in library volumes within the pool. In alopecia patients, the study followed how the peripheral blood TCR repertoire changed in vivo over primary and secondary sensitization to diphenylcyclopropenone (DPC), a hapten. Blood samples were taken from patients before sensitization (week 0) and at 2, 6 and about 24 weeks after DPC sensitization. Blood for TCR sequencing was provided by twenty-nine alopecia patients at one to four time points (pre-sensitization, 2, 6 and 24 weeks). The investigation overall reported the following: After repeated subsampling, changes were observed in the strength of the expansion versus patch-test correlation and in the threshold at which the correlation became significant. Compared with pre-sensitization or healthy control sets, expanded TCRs formed significantly more large CDR3 similarity clusters, which is consistent with antigen-driven responses. A positive correlation was found between the number of PT1 expanded TCRs and patch test score, with significance reached at thresholds 8, 16 and 32 but not 4. The number of TCRs above 1 in 1000 frequency did not change with DPC sensitization; there was no evidence of global repertoire structure alterations. Because all patients had alopecia, a presumed autoimmune disease, the immune response of the patients might differ from that of healthy individuals.

The V and J ends are trimmed by 2 bases and 2 bases, leaving 6 bases between them. CDR1 and CDR2 are drawn from the germline V gene (reference sequence): MNHNY, SVGAGI. Inclusive of the bounding cysteine and phenylalanine, the CDR3 is 13 residues long. The sequence is cut down to CDR3 DNA, 39 bases in frame from base 1. This clonotype showed up many times. Its antigen target is currently unknown. Nothing much larger sits one base from this clone, and base qualities are not available. Receptors were amplified or captured by RACE. TCRdb lists the instrument as NextSeq 500. During library preparation, unique molecular identifiers were attached to individual cDNA molecules so that TCRs could be counted quantitatively and reproducibly. Both TCR alpha and TCR beta chains were sequenced from each blood RNA sample. The study's processing was this. The median number of TCRs per sample was some 100,000, ranging from roughly 20,000 to 700,000. V, J and CDR3 annotation of the TCR reads was performed with the Decombinator software suite. For the PS versus PT1 abundance plots, all samples were subsampled to the same number of TCRs (28,000). TCRs were defined as expanded if absent before sensitization and observed at least eight times at the 2-week time point. In-frame beta chains were kept once TCRdb had trimmed the public reads at Q25 with fastp and called clones with MiXCR. For every CDR3 protein sequence, its rows merge into one entry that carries the most common genes and DNA. Here the V and J calls rest on TCRdb's processing, not on the authors' analysis. The sample table holds over 300,000 distinct CDR3 sequences, of which roughly 4.6% were seen once. The top ten hold just over 2.5% of the sample.

This specimen's time point label, interpreted: pre-sensitization, week 0. Explained via the paper, the treatment or condition label denotes: therapeutic diphenylcyclopropenone sensitization with weekly scalp DPC. At each patch-test visit, blood was drawn before the patch test was applied. To be eligible, patients had to be aged 18 to 70, diagnosed with alopecia and judged suitable for DPC therapy, while pregnant patients were excluded. Total RNA was extracted from unfractionated whole blood collected in Tempus Blood RNA tubes. The rearrangement joined TRBV6-6 to TRBJ2-5, with an unclear D gene assignment. This clonotype was sampled from a woman aged 45-59 years with alopecia areata. Some clones in this sample may be carry-over from other donors' samples. The sample consisted of whole blood, taken in connection with sensitization to the hapten diphenylcyclopropenone (DPC). The CDR3 in this case is CASSYGLQETQYF. The nucleotide sequence is given as TGTGCCAGCAGTTACGGGCTGCAAGAGACCCAGTACTTC.